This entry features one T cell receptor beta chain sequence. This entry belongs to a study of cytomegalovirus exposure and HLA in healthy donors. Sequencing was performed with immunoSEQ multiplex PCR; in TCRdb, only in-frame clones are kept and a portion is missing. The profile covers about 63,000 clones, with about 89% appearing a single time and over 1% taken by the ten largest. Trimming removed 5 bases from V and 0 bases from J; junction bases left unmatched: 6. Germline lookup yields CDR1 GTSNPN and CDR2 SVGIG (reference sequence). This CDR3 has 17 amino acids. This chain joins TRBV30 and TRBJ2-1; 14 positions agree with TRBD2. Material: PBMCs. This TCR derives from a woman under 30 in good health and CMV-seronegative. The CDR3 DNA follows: TGTGCCTGGGCTCCCGGGACTAGCGGGAGCTCCTACAATGAGCAGTTCTTC. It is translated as CAWAPGTSGSSYNEQFF.